The 28 T cell receptor beta chains listed next were all sequenced from one sample in a study of vaccination and CD4 T cells after COVID-19. An Oncomine TCR Beta short-read assay was used to sequence the DNA from cultured CD4+ T cells. TCRdb re-called the PCR reads with MiXCR, one entry per CDR3 protein. This sample has 20,000 to 25,000 distinct CDR3 sequences; around three fifths occur once, and the top ten carry about 3%. Their cognate antigens are unknown. Treatment indicated: roughly ten-day PBMC culture with coronavirus spike peptide pools or control peptides (ViraFEST assay). The sample was CD4+ T cells from blood, cultured in vitro. The receptors were sampled from a human donor who had recovered from COVID-19.

This sequence joins TRBV20-1 and TRBJ2-7, with 7 positions matching TRBD2. The J segment lost 5 bases and the V segment lost 5 bases, leaving 12 bases of the junction unmatched. Germline V CDR1 and CDR2: DFQATT, SNEGSKA (reference sequence). The CDR3 runs to 14 residues. The CDR3 nucleotides read TGCAGTGCTCCCCCGGGAGGAGGAAGCCACGAGCAGTACTTC. Residues: CSAPPGGGSHEQYF.

This chain connects TRBV7-9 to TRBJ1-2; perhaps TRBD1 as D (5 bases). Deletions cut 3 bases from V and 9 bases from J, with 14 bases between. The CDR3 totals 13 residues. Germline V lookup: CDR1 SEHNR, CDR2 FQNEAQ (reference sequence). The CDR3 coding sequence is TGTGCCAGCAGCTTGGGATGGGGCTTAAGCTACACCTTC. This gives the protein CASSLGWGLSYTF.

This chain connects TRBV12-3 or TRBV12-4 to TRBJ1-5; D is possibly TRBD1 (5 bases). V lost 6 bases to trimming and J lost 7 bases, with 16 bases between them. This CDR3 region has 14 residues. The CDR3 nucleotides are TGTGCCAGCAGCCCAACCGGGGGAAGGCAGCCCCAGCATTTT. This codes for CASSPTGGRQPQHF.

The rearrangement links TRBV6-5 to TRBJ2-7; 7 bases are a match to TRBD2. CDR3 length: 15 amino acids. V lost 0 bases and J lost 8; bases outside the gene matches: 10. The germline V gene encodes CDR1 MNHEY and CDR2 SVGAGI. CDR3 protein: CASSYSRRENRQQYF. CDR3 DNA sequence: TGTGCCAGCAGTTACTCGAGGCGGGAGAATCGTCAGCAGTACTTC.

The table lists this clonotype with a few counts. The chain recombines TRBV2 with TRBJ1-2, with 12 bases fitting TRBD1. The CDR3 extends over 16 amino acids. V was clipped by 6 bases and J by 7 bases; unmatched bases: 12. The germline V gene encodes CDR1 SNHLY and CDR2 FYNNEI. The CDR3 protein is CASSVLTGTGGSGYTF. CDR3 nucleotides: TGTGCCAGCAGCGTTTTAACCGGGACAGGGGGCAGTGGCTACACCTTC.

This clonotype was detected only a few times. The J gene is TRBJ1-6, the V gene TRBV11-2, with 8 bases matching TRBD1. V lost 5 bases, J lost 4 bases, and 1 base stayed unmatched. Germline V lookup: CDR1 SGHAT, CDR2 FQNNGV. This CDR3 has 14 amino acids. CDR3 sequence (DNA): TGTGCCAGCAGCCGACAGGGGTATAATTCACCCCTCCACTTT. Translation: CASSRQGYNSPLHF.

V usage is TRBV7-2 and J usage is TRBJ1-3; possibly TRBD1 for D (5 bases). This CDR3 comprises 16 residues. V was shortened by 5 bases and J by 4 bases, with 18 bases between the two germline ends. Germline values: CDR1 SGHTA, CDR2 FQGNSA. The CDR3 region has the DNA TGTGCCAGCAGCGACCGACCCCTGGGGGACGGAAACACCATATATTTT. Its translation: CASSDRPLGDGNTIYF.

This rearrangement joins TRBV7-9 to TRBJ2-3, with D hard to call. V lost 4 bases and J 2 bases, leaving 16 bases between the germline ends. Germline CDR1 and CDR2: SEHNR and FQNEAQ (reference sequence). The CDR3 has 16 amino acids. The DNA of the CDR3 is TGTGCCAGCAGCTCTCGGTCCGTCGCTGTCACAGATACGCAGTATTTT. This translates into CASSSRSVAVTDTQYF.

The V call is TRBV20-1, the J call TRBJ1-1; TRBD1 might be the D (5 bases). This CDR3 is built from 13 residues. CDR1 and CDR2 from the germline V gene are DFQATT and SNEGSKA (reference sequence). V lost 2 bases, J lost 1 base, and 8 bases lay in between. The CDR3 nucleotides are TGCAGTGCTAGATGGGGGGGGAACACTGAAGCTTTCTTT. It specifies CSARWGGNTEAFF.

This clonotype was seen just once. V gene TRBV20-1 combines with J gene TRBJ2-1; D call uncertain. The V gene's germline CDR1 is DFQATT and CDR2 SNEGSKA (reference sequence). CDR3 length: 15 residues. The V and J ends lost 2 bases and 4 bases respectively, with 15 bases between them. The CDR3 nucleotides read TGCAGTGCTAGACTAGGGCTGACAAGATACAATGAGCAGTTCTTC. Translated, it gives CSARLGLTRYNEQFF.

This clonotype was found a few times. V usage is TRBV20-1 and J usage is TRBJ2-5; 9 bases map to TRBD1. This CDR3 has 15 residues. V lost 2 bases, J lost 3 bases, and 7 bases stayed unmatched. Per germline, CDR1 DFQATT and CDR2 SNEGSKA (reference sequence). CDR3 in amino acids: CSARIPGTGKETQYF. In nucleotides, the CDR3 is TGCAGTGCTAGAATTCCCGGGACAGGGAAAGAGACCCAGTACTTC.

In its sample, this clonotype was seen a few times. V gene TRBV6-2 or TRBV6-3 combines with J gene TRBJ1-1; TRBD1 is a possible D gene (5 bases). This CDR3 spans 13 amino acids. The V gene's germline CDR1 is MNHEY and CDR2 SVGEGT. V lost 6 bases and J 1 base, leaving 9 bases between the germline ends. Here the CDR3 reads CASSLTENTEAFF. CDR3 nucleotide sequence: TGTGCCAGCAGCTTGACAGAGAACACTGAAGCTTTCTTT.

V gene TRBV12-3 or TRBV12-4 combines with J gene TRBJ2-5; weak D call: TRBD1 (5 bases). Trimming stripped 5 bases from V and 5 bases from J, with 12 bases between. The CDR3 totals 13 residues. Written as DNA, the CDR3 is TGTGCCAGCAGTAAAAACAGGTGGGAGACCCAGTACTTC. It translates to CASSKNRWETQYF.

DNA of the CDR3: TGTGCCAGCAGTTACCAGAGGACTGGGACAGGTTCCAATCAGCCCCAGCATTTT. It codes for CASSYQRTGTGSNQPQHF. This chain joins TRBV6-2 or TRBV6-3 and TRBJ1-5; 8 nucleotides line up with TRBD1. CDR3 length equals 18 residues. Germline V gives CDR1 MNHEY, CDR2 SVGEGT. The junction had 12 bases not matched to a gene; V was cut back by 2 bases and J by 3 bases.

This rearrangement joins TRBV12-3 or TRBV12-4 to TRBJ2-4, with D unclear. Trimming stripped 6 bases from V and 7 bases from J, with 16 bases between. This CDR3 region has 14 residues. In DNA, the CDR3 is TGTGCCAGCAGCCCCGGACGGCTTATCAACATTCAGTACTTC. Amino acids: CASSPGRLINIQYF.

The V gene is TRBV27, the J gene TRBJ1-1, with D uncertain. Germline CDR1 is MNHEY and CDR2 is SMNVEV (reference sequence). This CDR3 contains 13 residues. Trimming cost V 3 bases and J 3 bases, with 8 bases left between them. The DNA for the CDR3 is TGTGCCAGCAGTTTGAGGTCAGACACTGAAGCTTTCTTT. Protein product: CASSLRSDTEAFF.

The CDR3 DNA is TGCAGTGCTAGAGGGGGACTAGCGGGAGAGGGTGAGCAGTTCTTC. Amino acids: CSARGGLAGEGEQFF. The rearrangement links TRBV20-1 to TRBJ2-1; 14 bases line up with TRBD2. From germline, CDR1 is DFQATT and CDR2 SNEGSKA (reference sequence). CDR3 length: 15 amino acids. V was clipped by 1 base and J by 9 bases; unmatched bases: 5.

The chain couples TRBV12-3 or TRBV12-4 to TRBJ2-7; D remains unclear. V lost 2 bases to trimming and J lost 3 bases, with 5 bases between them. The CDR3 length is 12 residues. CDR3 loop: CASSLSGYEQYF. In DNA, the CDR3 is TGTGCCAGCAGTTTATCGGGCTACGAGCAGTACTTC.

The rearrangement links TRBV6-1 to TRBJ1-5; D perhaps matches TRBD1 (6 bases). V was clipped by 6 bases and J by 4 bases, with 10 bases between them. The V gene's germline CDR1 is MNHNS and CDR2 SASEGT. The CDR3 extends over 13 amino acids. In nucleotides, the CDR3 is TGTGCCAGCAGCCCGGACAGAAATCAGCCCCAGCATTTT. Encoded protein: CASSPDRNQPQHF.

The rearrangement joins TRBV6-2 or TRBV6-3 to TRBJ2-1; 7 bases line up with TRBD2. Germline-derived CDR1 and CDR2 are MNHEY and SVGEGT. The V and J ends lost 10 bases and 8 bases, in that order; junction bases with no gene match: 8. The CDR3 covers 12 residues. In DNA form, the CDR3 reads TGTGCCACCAGCGGGGCGTGGTATGAGCAGTTCTTC. This codes for CATSGAWYEQFF.

The V and J genes are TRBV19 and TRBJ1-2; D is undetermined. The CDR3 contains 13 residues. Germline V gives CDR1 LNHDA, CDR2 SQIVND (reference sequence). Trimming stripped 6 bases from V and 6 bases from J, with 14 bases between. The CDR3 is CASSFGLANGYTF. Here the CDR3 DNA reads TGTGCCAGTAGCTTCGGACTGGCGAATGGCTACACCTTC. The variable domain in full, with the rest retrieved from reference TRBV19 and TRBJ1-2, is DGGITQSPKYLFRKEGQNVTLSCEQNLNHDAMYWYRQDPGQGLRLIYYSQIVNDFQKGDIAEGYSVSREKKESFPLTVTSAQKNPTAFYLCASSFGLANGYTFGSGTRLTVV.

The chain recombines TRBV15 with TRBJ1-2; 9 nucleotides agree with TRBD1. CDR3 length equals 17 residues. With V trimmed by 4 bases and J by 4 bases, 13 bases remained unmatched. Germline V gene data show CDR1 as LNHNV and CDR2 as YYDKDF (reference sequence). The CDR3 bases are TGTGCCACCAGCAACGAAAACCGGGACAGGGAGCCCTATGGCTACACCTTC. Residues: CATSNENRDREPYGYTF.

Only a few counts were recorded for this clonotype. The DNA is omitted, as the CDR3 cannot be located on it reliably, and the CDR3 follows TCRdb's listing. V usage is TRBV7-5 and J usage is TRBJ1-1. TRBV7-5 is deemed a pseudogene. Including both end residues, the CDR3 is 19 amino acids long. The CDR3 loop reads CISVPEAQGSAGPNTEAFF.

V usage is TRBV6-5 and J usage is TRBJ2-7; a weak D match, TRBD2 (5 bases). The CDR3 contains 16 residues. Trimming removed 2 bases at V and 4 bases at J, with 18 bases between. Germline lookup yields CDR1 MNHEY and CDR2 SVGAGI. CDR3 DNA sequence: TGTGCCAGCAGTTACCCTCGGACTGACCTCTCGTACGAGCAGTACTTC. Its protein is CASSYPRTDLSYEQYF.

This clonotype was seen only a few times. The rearrangement links TRBV27 to TRBJ1-6; 8 positions agree with TRBD1. The trim removed 5 bases at V and 5 bases at J, leaving 5 bases unmatched. There are 15 residues in the CDR3. Germline assignment: CDR1 MNHEY and CDR2 SMNVEV (reference sequence). The CDR3, as DNA: TGTGCCAGCAGTGAAGGACAGGGTAATAATTCACCCCTCCACTTT. Translation: CASSEGQGNNSPLHF.

In nucleotides, the CDR3 is TGTGCCAGCAGTTTTTTTAGCGGGGGGGCGAACACCGGGGAGCTGTTTTTT. This encodes CASSFFSGGANTGELFF. V is TRBV12-3 or TRBV12-4 and J is TRBJ2-2; TRBD2 agrees at 11 bases. The CDR3 is 17 residues long. The trim removed 3 bases at V and 0 bases at J, leaving 3 bases unmatched.

The J gene is TRBJ2-3, the V gene TRBV5-1, with 10 nucleotides matching TRBD1. The CDR3 runs to 14 residues. CDR1 and CDR2 (germline): SGHRS, YFSETQ. Trimming took 3 bases from V and 3 from J; bases not matched to a gene: 1. The CDR3 DNA reads as TGCGCCAGCAGCTGGGACAGGGGTACAGATACGCAGTATTTT. Protein sequence: CASSWDRGTDTQYF.

The chain joins TRBV1 to TRBJ2-7; TRBD1 is the table's D call, not checked against the DNA. TRBV1 is tagged as a pseudogene. The CDR3 extends over 13 amino acids. The CDR3 reads CTSSQDVAPEQYF. CDR3 nucleotides: TGCACCAGCAGCCAAGATGTCGCGCCGGAGCAGTACTTC.